This entry features one T cell receptor beta chain sequence. Authors' methods: Amplified reference gene primers provided the basis for estimating nucleated cell counts. The method was immunoSEQ multiplex PCR; TCRdb's version includes in-frame clones alone and lacks a portion of them. The D gene and trimming were derived from the DNA, and the V and J assignments and clone size from that table. The sample includes some 120,000 clones, approximately 83% of them seen just once. These data originate in a study of blood T cell repertoires in COVID-19. At the level of the study: Spain, Italy and the United States supplied samples that represented acute and convalescent COVID-19. T cells, B-cell-depleted T cells, or PBMCs provided the cDNA or gDNA that served as material.

CDR3 length: 16 amino acids. With 2 bases removed from V and 3 bases from J, the gap between germline ends came to 15 bases. The germline gives CDR1 SGHRS, CDR2 YFSETQ. The sequenced sample was peripheral blood. This TCR was sampled from a woman aged 50 to 60 who had recovered from COVID-19. This chain connects TRBV5-1 to TRBJ2-1; a weak D match, TRBD2 (6 bases). CDR3 nucleotide sequence: TGCGCCAGCAGCTTCGGGGGAAAAAAAATCTACAATGAGCAGTTCTTC. Its translation is CASSFGGKKIYNEQFF.